This T cell receptor beta chain was identified in a study of CD4 T cells in relation to SARS-CoV-2 and coronaviruses. The unexposed donors gave CD4+ T cells in about 2010-2019, prior to COVID-19. Isolation of CD4+ T cells took place after nine to ten days in culture. Unexposed-donor CD4+ T cells were probed with SARS-CoV-2 S/N and four cold-coronavirus spikes, cells permitting. Produced via immunoSEQ multiplex PCR; TCRdb's table is partial and in-frame only. The sample includes nearly 25,000 clones, less than 75% seen only once; the top ten take 18%. In regard to this clone: Its specificity is not known.

V was clipped by 6 bases and J by 5 bases; unmatched bases: 1. The CDR3 is made up of 13 amino acids. General study findings and limits: No crossreactivity against non-spike viral proteins was tested here.

The chain employs TRBV12-3 or TRBV12-4 and TRBJ1-5; 10 positions agree with TRBD1. Sample: CD4+ T cells from PBMCs, cultured in vitro. This clonotype was sampled from a human donor in good health. The CDR3 reads CASRGTGDQPQHF. DNA for the CDR3: TGTGCCAGCAGGGGGACAGGGGATCAGCCCCAGCATTTT.